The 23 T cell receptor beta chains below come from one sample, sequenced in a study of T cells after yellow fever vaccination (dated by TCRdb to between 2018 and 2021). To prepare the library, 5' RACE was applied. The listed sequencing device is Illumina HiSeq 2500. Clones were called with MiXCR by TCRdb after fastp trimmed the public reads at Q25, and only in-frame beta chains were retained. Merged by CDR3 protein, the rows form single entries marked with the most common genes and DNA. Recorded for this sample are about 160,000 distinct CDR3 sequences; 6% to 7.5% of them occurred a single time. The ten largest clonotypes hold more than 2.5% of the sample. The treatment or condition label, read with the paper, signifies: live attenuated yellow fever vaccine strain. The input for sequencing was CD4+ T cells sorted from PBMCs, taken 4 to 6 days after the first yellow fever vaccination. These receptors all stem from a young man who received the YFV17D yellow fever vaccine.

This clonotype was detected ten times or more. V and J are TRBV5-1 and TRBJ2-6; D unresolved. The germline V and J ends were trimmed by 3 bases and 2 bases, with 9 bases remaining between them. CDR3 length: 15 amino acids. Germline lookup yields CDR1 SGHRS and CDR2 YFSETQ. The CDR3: CASSWAAAGANVLTF. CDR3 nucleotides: TGCGCCAGCAGCTGGGCCGCAGCTGGGGCCAACGTCCTGACTTTC.

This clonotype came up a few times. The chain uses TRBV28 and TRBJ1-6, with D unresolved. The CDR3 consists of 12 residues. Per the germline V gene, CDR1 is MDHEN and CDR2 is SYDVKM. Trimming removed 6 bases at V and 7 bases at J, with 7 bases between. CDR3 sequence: CASRIANSPLHF. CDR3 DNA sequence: TGTGCCAGCAGGATAGCAAATTCACCCCTCCACTTT.

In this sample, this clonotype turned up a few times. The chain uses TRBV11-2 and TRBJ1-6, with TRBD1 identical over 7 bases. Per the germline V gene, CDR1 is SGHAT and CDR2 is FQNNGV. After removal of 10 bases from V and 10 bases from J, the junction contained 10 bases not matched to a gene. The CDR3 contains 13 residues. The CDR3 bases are TGTGCCACCTCGACAGGGATTGGCTCACCCCTCCACTTT. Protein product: CATSTGIGSPLHF. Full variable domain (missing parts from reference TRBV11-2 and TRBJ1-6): EAGVAQSPRYKIIEKRQSVAFWCNPISGHATLYWYQQILGQGPKLLIQFQNNGVVDDSQLPKDRFSAERLKGVDSTLKIQPAKLEDSAVYLCATSTGIGSPLHFGNGTRLTVT.

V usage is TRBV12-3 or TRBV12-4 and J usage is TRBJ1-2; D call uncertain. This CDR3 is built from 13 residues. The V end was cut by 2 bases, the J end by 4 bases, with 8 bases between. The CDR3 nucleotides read TGTGCCAGCAGTTTAATGAGGGTCTATGGCTACACCTTC. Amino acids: CASSLMRVYGYTF.

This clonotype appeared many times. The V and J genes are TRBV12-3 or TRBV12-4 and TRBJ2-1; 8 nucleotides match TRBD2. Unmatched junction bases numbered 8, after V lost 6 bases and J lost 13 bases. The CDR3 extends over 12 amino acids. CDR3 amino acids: CASSPTSGNQFF. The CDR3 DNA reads TGTGCCAGCAGCCCTACTAGCGGAAATCAGTTCTTC.

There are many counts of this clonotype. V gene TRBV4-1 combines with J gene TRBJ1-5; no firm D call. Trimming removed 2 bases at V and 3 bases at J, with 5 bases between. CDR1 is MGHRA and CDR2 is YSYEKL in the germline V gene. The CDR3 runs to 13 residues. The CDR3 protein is CASSQRVNQPQHF. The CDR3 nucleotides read TGCGCCAGCAGCCAACGCGTCAATCAGCCCCAGCATTTT.

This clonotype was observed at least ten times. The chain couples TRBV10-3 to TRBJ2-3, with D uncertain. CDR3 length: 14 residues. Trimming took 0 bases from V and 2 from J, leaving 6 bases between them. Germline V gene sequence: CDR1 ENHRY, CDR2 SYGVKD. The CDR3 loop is CAISESLVTDTQYF. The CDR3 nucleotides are TGTGCCATCAGTGAGTCACTGGTCACAGATACGCAGTATTTT.

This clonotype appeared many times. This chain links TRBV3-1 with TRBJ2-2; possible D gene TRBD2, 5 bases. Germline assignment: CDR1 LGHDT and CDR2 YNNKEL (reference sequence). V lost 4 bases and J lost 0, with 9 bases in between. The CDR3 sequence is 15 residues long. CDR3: CASSLRGSNTGELFF. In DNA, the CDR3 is TGTGCCAGCAGCCTCCGCGGGTCGAACACCGGGGAGCTGTTTTTT. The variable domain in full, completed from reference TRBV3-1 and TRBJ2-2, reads DTAVSQTPKYLVTQMGNDKSIKCEQNLGHDTMYWYKQDSKKFLKIMFSYNNKELIINETVPNRFSPKSPDKAHLNLHINSLELGDSAVYFCASSLRGSNTGELFFGEGSRLTVL.

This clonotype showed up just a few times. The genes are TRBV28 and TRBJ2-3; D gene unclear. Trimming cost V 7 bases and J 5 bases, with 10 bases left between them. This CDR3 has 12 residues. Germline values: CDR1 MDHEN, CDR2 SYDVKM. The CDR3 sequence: CASTPGGDTQYF. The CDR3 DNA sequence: TGTGCCAGCACCCCCGGCGGAGATACGCAGTATTTT.

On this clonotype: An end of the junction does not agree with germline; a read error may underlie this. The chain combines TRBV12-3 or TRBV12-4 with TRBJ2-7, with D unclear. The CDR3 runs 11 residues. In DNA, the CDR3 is TGTGCCAGCAGTTCCGCCTACGAGCAGAACTTC. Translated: CASSSAYEQNF.

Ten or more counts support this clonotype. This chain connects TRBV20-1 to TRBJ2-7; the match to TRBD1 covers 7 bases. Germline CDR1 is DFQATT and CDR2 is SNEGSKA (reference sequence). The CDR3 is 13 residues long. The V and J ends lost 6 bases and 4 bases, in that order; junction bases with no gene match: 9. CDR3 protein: CSATGTVIYEQYF. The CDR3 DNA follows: TGCAGTGCCACCGGGACAGTTATTTACGAGCAGTACTTC.

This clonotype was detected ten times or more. The CDR3 region is CSPGTGLDTQYF. As DNA, the CDR3 is TGCAGTCCCGGGACAGGGTTAGATACGCAGTATTTT. The V gene is TRBV20-1, the J gene TRBJ2-3, with 9 bases fitting TRBD1. The junction had 5 bases not matched to a gene; V was cut back by 8 bases and J by 5 bases. Germline V gene sequence: CDR1 DFQATT, CDR2 SNEGSKA (reference sequence). This CDR3 has 12 amino acids.

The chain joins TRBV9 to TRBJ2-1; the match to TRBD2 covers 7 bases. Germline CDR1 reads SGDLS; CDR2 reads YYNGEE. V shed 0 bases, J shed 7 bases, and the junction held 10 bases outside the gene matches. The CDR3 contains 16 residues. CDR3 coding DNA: TGTGCCAGCAGCGTAGCTCCGGGAGGAAGGATTAATGAGCAGTTCTTC. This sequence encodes CASSVAPGGRINEQFF.

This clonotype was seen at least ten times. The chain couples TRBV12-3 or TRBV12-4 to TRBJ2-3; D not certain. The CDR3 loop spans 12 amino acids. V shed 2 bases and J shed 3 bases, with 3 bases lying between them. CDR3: CASSLMTDTQYF. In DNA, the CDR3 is TGTGCCAGCAGTTTAATGACAGATACGCAGTATTTT.

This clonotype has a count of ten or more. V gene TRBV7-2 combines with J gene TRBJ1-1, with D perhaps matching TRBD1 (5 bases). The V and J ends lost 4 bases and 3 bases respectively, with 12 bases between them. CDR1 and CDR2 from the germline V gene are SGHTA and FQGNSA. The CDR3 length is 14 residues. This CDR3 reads CASSSQWGYTEAFF. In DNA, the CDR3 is TGTGCCAGCAGCTCCCAGTGGGGGTACACTGAAGCTTTCTTT.

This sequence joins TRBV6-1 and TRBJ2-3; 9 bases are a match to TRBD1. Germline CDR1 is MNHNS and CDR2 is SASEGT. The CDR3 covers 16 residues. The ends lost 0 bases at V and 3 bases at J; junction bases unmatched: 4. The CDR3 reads CASSEASGTGTDTQYF. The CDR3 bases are TGTGCCAGCAGTGAAGCTTCCGGGACAGGGACAGATACGCAGTATTTT.

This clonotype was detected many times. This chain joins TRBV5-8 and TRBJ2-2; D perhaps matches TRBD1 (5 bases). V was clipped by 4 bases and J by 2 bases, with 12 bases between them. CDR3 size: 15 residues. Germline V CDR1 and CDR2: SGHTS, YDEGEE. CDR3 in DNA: TGTGCCAGCAGCCATGAGACAGCTAACACCGGGGAGCTGTTTTTT. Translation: CASSHETANTGELFF.

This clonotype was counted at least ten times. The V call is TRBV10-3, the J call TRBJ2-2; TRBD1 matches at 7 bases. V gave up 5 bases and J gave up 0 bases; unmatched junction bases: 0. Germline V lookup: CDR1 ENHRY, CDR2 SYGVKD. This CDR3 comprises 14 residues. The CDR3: CAISTGANTGELFF. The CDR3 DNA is TGTGCCATCAGTACAGGGGCGAACACCGGGGAGCTGTTTTTT.

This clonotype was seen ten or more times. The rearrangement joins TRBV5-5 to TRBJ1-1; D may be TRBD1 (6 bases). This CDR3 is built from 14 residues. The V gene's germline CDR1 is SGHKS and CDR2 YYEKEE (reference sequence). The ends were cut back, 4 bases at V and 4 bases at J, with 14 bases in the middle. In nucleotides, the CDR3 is TGTGCCAGCAGCGATGCAGGGGTAATCACTGAAGCTTTCTTT. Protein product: CASSDAGVITEAFF.

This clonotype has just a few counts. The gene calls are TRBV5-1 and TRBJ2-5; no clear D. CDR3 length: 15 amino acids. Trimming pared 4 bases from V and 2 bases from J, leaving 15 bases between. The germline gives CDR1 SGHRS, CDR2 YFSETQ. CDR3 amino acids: CASSPNGPTQETQYF. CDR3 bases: TGCGCCAGCAGCCCAAATGGACCGACTCAAGAGACCCAGTACTTC. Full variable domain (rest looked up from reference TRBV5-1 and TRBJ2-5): KAGVTQTPRYLIKTRGQQVTLSCSPISGHRSVSWYQQTPGQGLQFLFEYFSETQRNKGNFPGRFSGRQFSNSRSEMNVSTLELGDSALYLCASSPNGPTQETQYFGPGTRLLVL.

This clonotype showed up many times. CDR3 region: CASSYGSGGSTYEQYV. The CDR3 DNA reads TGTGCCAGCAGTTACGGTAGCGGGGGGTCCACCTACGAGCAGTACGTC. The chain combines TRBV6-5 with TRBJ2-7; 10 nucleotides match TRBD2. The germline V gene encodes CDR1 MNHEY and CDR2 SVGAGI. The CDR3 loop spans 16 amino acids. V lost 2 bases and J lost 2; bases outside the gene matches: 6.

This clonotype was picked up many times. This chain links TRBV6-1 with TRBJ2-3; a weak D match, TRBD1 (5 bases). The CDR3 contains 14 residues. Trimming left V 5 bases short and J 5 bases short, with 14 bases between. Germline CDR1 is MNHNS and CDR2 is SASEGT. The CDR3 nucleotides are TGTGCCAGCAGTCTCCAGGGTCTGATAGATACGCAGTATTTT. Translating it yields CASSLQGLIDTQYF.

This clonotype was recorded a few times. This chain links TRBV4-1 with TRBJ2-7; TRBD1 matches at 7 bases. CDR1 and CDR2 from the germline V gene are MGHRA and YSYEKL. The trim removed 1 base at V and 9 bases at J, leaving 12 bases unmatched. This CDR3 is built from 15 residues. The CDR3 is CASSQGQGGRPGQYV. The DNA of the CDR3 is TGCGCCAGCAGCCAAGGACAGGGTGGAAGACCTGGGCAGTACGTC.